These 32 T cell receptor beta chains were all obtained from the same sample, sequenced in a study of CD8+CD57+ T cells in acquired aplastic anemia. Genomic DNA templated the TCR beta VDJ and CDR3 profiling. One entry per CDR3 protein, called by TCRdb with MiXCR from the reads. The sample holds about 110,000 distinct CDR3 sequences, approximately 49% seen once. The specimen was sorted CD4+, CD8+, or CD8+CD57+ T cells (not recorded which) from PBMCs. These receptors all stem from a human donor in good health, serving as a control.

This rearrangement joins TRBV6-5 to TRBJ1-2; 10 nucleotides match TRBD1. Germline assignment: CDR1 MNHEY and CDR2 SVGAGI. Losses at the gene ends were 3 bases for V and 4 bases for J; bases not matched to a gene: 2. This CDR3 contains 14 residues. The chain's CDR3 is CASSYGTGVYGYTF. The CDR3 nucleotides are TGTGCCAGCAGTTATGGGACAGGGGTCTATGGCTACACCTTC.

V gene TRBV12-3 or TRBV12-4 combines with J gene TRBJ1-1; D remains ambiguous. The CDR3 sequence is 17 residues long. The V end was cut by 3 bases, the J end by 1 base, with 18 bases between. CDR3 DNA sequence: TGTGCCAGCAGTTTCCATTTACGGAGGGATGAGAACACTGAAGCTTTCTTT. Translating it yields CASSFHLRRDENTEAFF.

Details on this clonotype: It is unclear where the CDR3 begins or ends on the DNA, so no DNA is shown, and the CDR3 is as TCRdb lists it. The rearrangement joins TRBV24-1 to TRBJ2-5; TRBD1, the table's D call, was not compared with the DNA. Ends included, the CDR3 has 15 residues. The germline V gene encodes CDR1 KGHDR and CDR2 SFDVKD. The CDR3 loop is CATGDLGTGEETQYF.

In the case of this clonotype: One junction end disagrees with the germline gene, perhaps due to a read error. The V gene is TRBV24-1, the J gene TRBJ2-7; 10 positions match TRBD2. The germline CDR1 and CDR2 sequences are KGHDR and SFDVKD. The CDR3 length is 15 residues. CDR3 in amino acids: CATSDPTSGDHEQYF. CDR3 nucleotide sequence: TGCGCCACCAGTGATCCCACTAGCGGGGACCACGAGCAGTACTTC.

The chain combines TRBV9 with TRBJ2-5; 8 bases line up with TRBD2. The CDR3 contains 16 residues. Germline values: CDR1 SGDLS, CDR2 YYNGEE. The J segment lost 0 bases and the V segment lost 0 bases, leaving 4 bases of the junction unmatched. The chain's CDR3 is CASSVAGGGYQETQYF. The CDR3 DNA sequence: TGTGCCAGCAGCGTAGCGGGCGGGGGGTACCAAGAGACCCAGTACTTC.

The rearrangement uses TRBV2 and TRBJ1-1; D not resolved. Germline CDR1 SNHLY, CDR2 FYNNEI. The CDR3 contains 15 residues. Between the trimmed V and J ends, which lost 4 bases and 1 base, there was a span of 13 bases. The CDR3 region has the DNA TGTGCCAGCAGTGTTCGGGCGGTGAGGAACACTGAAGCTTTCTTT. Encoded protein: CASSVRAVRNTEAFF.

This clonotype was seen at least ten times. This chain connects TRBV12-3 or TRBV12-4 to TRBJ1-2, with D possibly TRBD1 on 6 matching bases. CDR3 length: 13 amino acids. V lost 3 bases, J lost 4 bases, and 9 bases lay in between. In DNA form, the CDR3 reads TGTGCCAGCAGTTTTGGGACAAGCTATGGCTACACCTTC. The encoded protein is CASSFGTSYGYTF.

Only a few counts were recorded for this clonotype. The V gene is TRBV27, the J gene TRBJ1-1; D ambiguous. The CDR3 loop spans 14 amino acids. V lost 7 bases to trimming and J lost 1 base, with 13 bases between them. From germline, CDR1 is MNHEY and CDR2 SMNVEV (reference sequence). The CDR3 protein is CASTLSQGNTEAFF. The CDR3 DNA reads TGTGCCAGCACTCTTTCGCAAGGGAACACTGAAGCTTTCTTT.

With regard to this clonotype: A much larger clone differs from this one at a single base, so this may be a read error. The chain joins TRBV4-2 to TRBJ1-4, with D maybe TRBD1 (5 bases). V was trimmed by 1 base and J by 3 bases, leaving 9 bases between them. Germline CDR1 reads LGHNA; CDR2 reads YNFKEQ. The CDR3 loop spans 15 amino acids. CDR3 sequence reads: CASSQGVQANEKLFF. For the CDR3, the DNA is TGTGCCAGCAGCCAAGGAGTACAGGCTAATGAAAAACTGTTTTTT.

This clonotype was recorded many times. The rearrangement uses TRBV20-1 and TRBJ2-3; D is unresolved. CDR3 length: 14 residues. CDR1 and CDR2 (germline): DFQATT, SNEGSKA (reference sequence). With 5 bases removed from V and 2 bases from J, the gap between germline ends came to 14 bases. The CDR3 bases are TGCAGTGCTCTAGGAGTGCACTCCACAGATACGCAGTATTTT. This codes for CSALGVHSTDTQYF.

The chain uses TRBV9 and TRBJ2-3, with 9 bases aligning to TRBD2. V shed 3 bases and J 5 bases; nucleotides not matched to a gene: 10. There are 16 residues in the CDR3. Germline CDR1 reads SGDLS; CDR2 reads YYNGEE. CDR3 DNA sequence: TGTGCCAGCAGCGCAGCTCAGCGGGGGGTACAAGATACGCAGTATTTT. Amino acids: CASSAAQRGVQDTQYF.

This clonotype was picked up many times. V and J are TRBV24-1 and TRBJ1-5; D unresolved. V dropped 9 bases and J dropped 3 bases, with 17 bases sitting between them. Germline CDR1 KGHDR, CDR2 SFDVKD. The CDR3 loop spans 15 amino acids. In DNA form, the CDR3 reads TGTGCCACCTGCGGGAAGGGAAGGTTCAATCAGCCCCAGCATTTT. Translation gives CATCGKGRFNQPQHF.

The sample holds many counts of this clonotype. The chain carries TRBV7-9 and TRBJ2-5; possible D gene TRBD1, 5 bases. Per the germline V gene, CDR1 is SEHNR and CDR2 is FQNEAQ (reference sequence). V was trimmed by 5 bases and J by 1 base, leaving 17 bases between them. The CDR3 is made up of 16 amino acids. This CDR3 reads CASSQMDKLLQETQYF. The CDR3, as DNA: TGTGCCAGCAGCCAAATGGACAAGTTGCTCCAAGAGACCCAGTACTTC.

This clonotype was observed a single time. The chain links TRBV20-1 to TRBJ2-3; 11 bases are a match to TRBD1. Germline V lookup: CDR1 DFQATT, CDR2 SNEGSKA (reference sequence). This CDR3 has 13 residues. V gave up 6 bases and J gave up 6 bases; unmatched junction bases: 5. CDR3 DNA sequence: TGCAGTGCCCCGGGACAGGGGGACGATACGCAGTATTTT. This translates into CSAPGQGDDTQYF.

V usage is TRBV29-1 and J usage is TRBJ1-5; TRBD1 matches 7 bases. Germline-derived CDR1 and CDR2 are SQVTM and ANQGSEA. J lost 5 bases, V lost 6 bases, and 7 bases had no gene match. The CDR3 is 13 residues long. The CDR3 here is CSVQQGRDQPQHF. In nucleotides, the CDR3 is TGCAGCGTCCAACAGGGGAGGGATCAGCCCCAGCATTTT.

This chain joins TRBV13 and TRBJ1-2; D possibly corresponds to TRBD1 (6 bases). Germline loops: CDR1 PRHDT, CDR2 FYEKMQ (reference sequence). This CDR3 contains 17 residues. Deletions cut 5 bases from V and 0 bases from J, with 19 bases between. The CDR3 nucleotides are TGTGCCAGCAGCCAGCAGCGCCCGACAGGATCTAACTATGGCTACACCTTC. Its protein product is CASSQQRPTGSNYGYTF.

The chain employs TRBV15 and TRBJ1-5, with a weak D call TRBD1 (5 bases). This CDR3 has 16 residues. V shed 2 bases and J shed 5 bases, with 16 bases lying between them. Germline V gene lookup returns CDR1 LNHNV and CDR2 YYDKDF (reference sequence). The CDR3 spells CATSRNPGTAYQPQHF. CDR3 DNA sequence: TGTGCCACCAGCAGAAATCCCGGGACGGCTTATCAGCCCCAGCATTTT.

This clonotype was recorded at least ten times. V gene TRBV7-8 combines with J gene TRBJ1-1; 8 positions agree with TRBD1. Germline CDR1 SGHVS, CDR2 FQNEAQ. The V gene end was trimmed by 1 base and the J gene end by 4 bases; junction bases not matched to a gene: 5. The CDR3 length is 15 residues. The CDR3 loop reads CASSLGPTGGTEAFF. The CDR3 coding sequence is TGTGCCAGCAGCTTAGGTCCCACAGGGGGCACTGAAGCTTTCTTT.

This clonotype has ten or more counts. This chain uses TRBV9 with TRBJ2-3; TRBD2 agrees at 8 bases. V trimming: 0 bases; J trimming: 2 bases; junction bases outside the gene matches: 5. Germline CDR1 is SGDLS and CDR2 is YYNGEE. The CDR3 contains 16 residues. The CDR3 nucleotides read TGTGCCAGCAGCGTAGGCTCTAGCGGGTACACAGATACGCAGTATTTT. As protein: CASSVGSSGYTDTQYF.

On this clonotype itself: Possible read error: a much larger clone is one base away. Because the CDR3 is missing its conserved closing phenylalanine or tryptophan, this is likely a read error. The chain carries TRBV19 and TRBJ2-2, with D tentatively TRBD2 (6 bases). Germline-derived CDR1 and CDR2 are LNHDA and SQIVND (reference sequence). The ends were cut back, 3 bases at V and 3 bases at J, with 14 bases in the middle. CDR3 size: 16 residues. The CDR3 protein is CASSIPGGPYTGELFS. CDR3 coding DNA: TGTGCCAGTAGTATCCCCGGGGGACCGTACACCGGGGAGCTGTTTTCT.

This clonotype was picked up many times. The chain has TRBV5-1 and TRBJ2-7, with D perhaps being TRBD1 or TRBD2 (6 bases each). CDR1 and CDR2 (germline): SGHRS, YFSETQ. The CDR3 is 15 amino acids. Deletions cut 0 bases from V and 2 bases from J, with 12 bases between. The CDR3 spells CASSLEGGSTYEQYF. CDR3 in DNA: TGCGCCAGCAGCTTGGAGGGGGGTAGTACCTACGAGCAGTACTTC.

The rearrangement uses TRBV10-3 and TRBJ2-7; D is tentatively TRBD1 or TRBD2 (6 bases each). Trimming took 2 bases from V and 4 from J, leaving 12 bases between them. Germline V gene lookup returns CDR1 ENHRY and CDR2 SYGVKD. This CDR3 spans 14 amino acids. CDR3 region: CAISETGAYYEQYF. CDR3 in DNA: TGTGCCATCAGTGAGACGGGGGCTTATTACGAGCAGTACTTC.

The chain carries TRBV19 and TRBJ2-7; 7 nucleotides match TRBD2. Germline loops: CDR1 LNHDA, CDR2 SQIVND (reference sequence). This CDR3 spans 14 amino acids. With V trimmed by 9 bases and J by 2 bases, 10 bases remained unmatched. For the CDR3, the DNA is TGTGCCAGCAGCTCCGGGACTACAACCTACGAGCAGTACTTC. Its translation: CASSSGTTTYEQYF.

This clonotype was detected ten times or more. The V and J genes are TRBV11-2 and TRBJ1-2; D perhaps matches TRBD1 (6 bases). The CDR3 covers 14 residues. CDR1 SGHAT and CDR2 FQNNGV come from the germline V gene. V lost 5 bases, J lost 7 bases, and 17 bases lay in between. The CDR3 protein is CASSIRQEWGGYTF. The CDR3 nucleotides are TGTGCCAGCAGCATCCGACAGGAGTGGGGTGGCTACACCTTC.

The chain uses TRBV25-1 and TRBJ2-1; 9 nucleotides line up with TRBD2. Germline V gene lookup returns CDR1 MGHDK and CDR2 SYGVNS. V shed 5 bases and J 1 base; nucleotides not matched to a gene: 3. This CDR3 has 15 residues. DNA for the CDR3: TGTGCCAGCAGTAGCGGGAGGAGGTCCTACAATGAGCAGTTCTTC. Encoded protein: CASSSGRRSYNEQFF.

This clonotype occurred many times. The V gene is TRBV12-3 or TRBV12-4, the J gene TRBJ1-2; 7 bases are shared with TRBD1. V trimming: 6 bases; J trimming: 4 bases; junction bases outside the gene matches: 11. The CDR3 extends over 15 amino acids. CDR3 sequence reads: CASSPTGATSYGYTF. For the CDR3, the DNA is TGTGCCAGCAGCCCTACAGGGGCGACCTCCTATGGCTACACCTTC.

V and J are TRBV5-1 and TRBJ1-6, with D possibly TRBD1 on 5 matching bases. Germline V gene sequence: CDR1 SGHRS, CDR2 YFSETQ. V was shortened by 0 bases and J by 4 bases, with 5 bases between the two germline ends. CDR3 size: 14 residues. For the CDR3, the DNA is TGCGCCAGCAGCTTGGGACAGTATAATTCACCCCTCCACTTT. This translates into CASSLGQYNSPLHF.

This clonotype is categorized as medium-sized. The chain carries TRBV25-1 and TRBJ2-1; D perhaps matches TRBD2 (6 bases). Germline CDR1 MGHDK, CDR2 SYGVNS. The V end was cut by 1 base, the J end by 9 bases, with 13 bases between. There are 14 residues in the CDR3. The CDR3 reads CASSESGDLAEQFF. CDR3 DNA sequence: TGTGCCAGCAGTGAATCTGGGGACTTGGCTGAGCAGTTCTTC.

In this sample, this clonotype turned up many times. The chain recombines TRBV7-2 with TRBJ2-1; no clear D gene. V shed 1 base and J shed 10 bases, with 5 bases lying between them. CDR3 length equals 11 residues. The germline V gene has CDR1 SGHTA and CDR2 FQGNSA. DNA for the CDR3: TGTGCCAGCAGCTTAGTTGTAGAGCAGTTCTTC. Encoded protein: CASSLVVEQFF.

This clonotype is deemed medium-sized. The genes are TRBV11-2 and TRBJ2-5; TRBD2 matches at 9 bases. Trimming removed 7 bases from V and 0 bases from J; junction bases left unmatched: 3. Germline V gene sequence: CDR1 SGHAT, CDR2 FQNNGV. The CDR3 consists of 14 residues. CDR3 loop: CASTIAGDQETQYF. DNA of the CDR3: TGTGCCAGCACCATAGCGGGGGACCAAGAGACCCAGTACTTC.

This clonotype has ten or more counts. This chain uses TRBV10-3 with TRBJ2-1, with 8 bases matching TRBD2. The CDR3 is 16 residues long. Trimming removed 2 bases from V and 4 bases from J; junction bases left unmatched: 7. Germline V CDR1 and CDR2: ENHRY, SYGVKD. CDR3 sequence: CAISERGGFGYNEQFF. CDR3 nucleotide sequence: TGTGCCATCAGTGAGCGGGGGGGCTTTGGGTACAATGAGCAGTTCTTC.

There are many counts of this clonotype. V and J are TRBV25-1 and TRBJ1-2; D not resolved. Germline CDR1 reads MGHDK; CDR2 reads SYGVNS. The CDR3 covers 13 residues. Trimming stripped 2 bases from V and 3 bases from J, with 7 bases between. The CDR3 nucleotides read TGTGCCAGCAGTGAAATTGGAGACTATGGCTACACCTTC. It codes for CASSEIGDYGYTF.